These 22 T cell receptor beta chains share one sample of origin, sequenced in a study of T cell repertoires in cytomegalovirus infection. The antigens for these receptors are not known. A single record per CDR3 protein comes from TCRdb applying MiXCR to the reads. The sample has tens of thousands of distinct CDR3 sequences, more than 20% seen once. This material consisted of CD8+ T cells from cultured PBMCs, taken from culture after CMV antigen stimulation. The receptors originated from a human donor in good health (CMV status not recorded). Some clones in this sample may be carry-over from other donors' samples.

This sequence joins TRBV4-3 and TRBJ2-1; either TRBD1 or TRBD2 may fit D (5 bases each). The CDR3 runs 14 residues. The germline gives CDR1 LGHNA, CDR2 YSLEER. Trimming pared 4 bases from V and 10 bases from J, leaving 17 bases between. Written as DNA, the CDR3 is TGCGCCAGCAGCCCCGCACCAGAGTGGGGGGAGCAGTTCTTC. This gives the protein CASSPAPEWGEQFF.

This chain uses TRBV7-3 with TRBJ2-1, with 10 bases matching TRBD2. The V segment lost 6 bases and the J segment 2 bases; nucleotides outside the gene matches: 7. Germline V lookup: CDR1 SGHTA, CDR2 FQGTGA. This CDR3 comprises 16 residues. The CDR3 bases are TGTGCCAGCAGTTCCAAGCGGGGGGGTACCTACAATGAGCAGTTCTTC. Translation: CASSSKRGGTYNEQFF.

The chain combines TRBV7-2 with TRBJ2-7; 11 bases line up with TRBD2. V shed 1 base, J shed 0 bases, and the junction held 5 bases outside the gene matches. This CDR3 comprises 17 residues. Germline CDR1 is SGHTA and CDR2 is FQGNSA. The CDR3 nucleotides read TGTGCCAGCAGCTTAGGACTAGCGGGGCCGAGCTCCTACGAGCAGTACTTC. This translates into CASSLGLAGPSSYEQYF. The full variable domain, its missing parts supplied by reference TRBV7-2 and TRBJ2-7, is GAGVSQSPSNKVTEKGKDVELRCDPISGHTALYWYRQSLGQGLEFLIYFQGNSAPDKSGLPSDRFSAERTGGSVSTLTIQRTQQEDSAVYLCASSLGLAGPSSYEQYFGPGTRLTVT.

The rearrangement links TRBV7-2 to TRBJ2-4, with TRBD2 identical over 9 bases. Looked up from germline, CDR1 is SGHTA and CDR2 is FQGNSA. The CDR3 has 18 amino acids. The V and J ends lost 2 bases and 1 base, in that order; junction bases with no gene match: 9. In DNA, the CDR3 is TGTGCCAGCAGCTTAAGAGGTGGCGGGGGGGCGGCCAAAAACATTCAGTACTTC. This gives the protein CASSLRGGGGAAKNIQYF.

This clonotype was observed a handful of times. The chain joins TRBV5-5 to TRBJ1-1; TRBD1 agrees at 9 bases. Trimming at V came to 4 bases and at J to 7 bases, leaving 5 bases not matched to a gene. Germline V CDR1 and CDR2: SGHKS, YYEKEE (reference sequence). This CDR3 comprises 13 residues. CDR3 amino acids: CASSRTGAREAFF. Here the CDR3 DNA reads TGTGCCAGCAGCCGGACAGGGGCCCGTGAAGCTTTCTTT.

The genes are TRBV9 and TRBJ2-5; D is perhaps TRBD1 or TRBD2 (5 bases each). The CDR3 is 13 residues long. V lost 7 bases, J lost 0 bases, and 10 bases lay in between. Germline CDR1 reads SGDLS; CDR2 reads YYNGEE. The CDR3 sequence: CASSPGHQETQYF. For the CDR3, the DNA is TGTGCCAGCTCCCCGGGACACCAAGAGACCCAGTACTTC.

V and J are TRBV7-2 and TRBJ2-7, with D uncertain. The length of the CDR3 is 15 residues. Germline V lookup: CDR1 SGHTA, CDR2 FQGNSA. V lost 4 bases to trimming and J lost 0 bases, with 13 bases between them. The CDR3 DNA follows: TGTGCCAGCAGCTCCTGGACGGTGAGCTCCTACGAGCAGTACTTC. Amino acid sequence: CASSSWTVSSYEQYF.

Only a few counts were recorded for this clonotype. This chain connects TRBV6-6 to TRBJ1-1, with D hard to call. The germline CDR1 and CDR2 sequences are MNHNY and SVGAGI (reference sequence). This CDR3 is built from 14 residues. V was cut by 7 bases and J by 2 bases, with 14 bases left in between. CDR3 DNA: TGTGCCAGCACCGCAGCGGGGTCAAACACTGAAGCTTTCTTT. It translates to CASTAAGSNTEAFF.

This clonotype was found many times. This chain uses TRBV2 with TRBJ1-1; TRBD1 might be the D (6 bases). The CDR3 covers 16 residues. Germline loops: CDR1 SNHLY, CDR2 FYNNEI. V gave up 1 base and J gave up 8 bases, with 20 bases separating them. As DNA, the CDR3 is TGTGCCAGCAGTGAAGGGGCAGGGGACTTCTCGGAAGAAGCTTTCTTT. Protein product: CASSEGAGDFSEEAFF.

In its sample, this clonotype was seen a few times. At one of its ends the junction is not consistent with the germline gene, which may arise from a read error. CDR3 sequence: CASSQGDELEYGYTF. The CDR3 DNA reads TGTGCCAGCAGCCAAGGAGATGAGCTGGAGTATGGCTACACCTTC. The rearrangement uses TRBV4-1 and TRBJ1-2; D unclear. This CDR3 spans 15 amino acids. CDR1 and CDR2 from the germline V gene are MGHRA and YSYEKL.

The sample holds one count of this clonotype. The V and J genes are TRBV2 and TRBJ1-4, with D possibly matching TRBD1 (6 bases). Trimming left V 9 bases short and J 3 bases short, with 14 bases between. Germline assignment: CDR1 SNHLY and CDR2 FYNNEI. The CDR3 contains 14 residues. Here the CDR3 reads CARQRTAPNEKLFF. CDR3 coding DNA: TGTGCCAGACAAAGGACAGCTCCTAATGAAAAACTGTTTTTT.

This chain links TRBV20-1 with TRBJ1-1, with D perhaps matching TRBD1 (6 bases). The CDR3 is 13 amino acids. V was clipped by 2 bases and J by 1 base, with 8 bases between them. Per the germline V gene, CDR1 is DFQATT and CDR2 is SNEGSKA (reference sequence). The DNA for the CDR3 is TGCAGTGCTAGACTGACAGGGAACACTGAAGCTTTCTTT. Translated: CSARLTGNTEAFF.

The chain employs TRBV7-3 and TRBJ2-1; TRBD2 matches 7 bases. This CDR3 is built from 17 residues. With 4 bases clipped from V and 0 bases from J, the junction kept 9 bases outside the gene matches. Germline CDR1 reads SGHTA; CDR2 reads FQGTGA. The CDR3: CASSSPTAGDSYNEQFF. The CDR3 DNA reads TGTGCCAGCAGCTCTCCGACGGCGGGGGACTCCTACAATGAGCAGTTCTTC.

The chain joins TRBV7-2 to TRBJ2-5, with 12 bases fitting TRBD2. CDR1 SGHTA and CDR2 FQGNSA come from the germline V gene. With V trimmed by 5 bases and J by 5 bases, 6 bases remained unmatched. This CDR3 is built from 15 residues. CDR3: CASSLLAGGGETQYF. The CDR3 bases are TGTGCCAGCAGCCTACTAGCGGGGGGCGGGGAGACCCAGTACTTC.

The chain combines TRBV11-2 with TRBJ1-1, with D perhaps TRBD1 (5 bases). Trimming stripped 1 base from V and 8 bases from J, with 11 bases between. In germline, CDR1 is SGHAT, CDR2 FQNNGV. The CDR3 is 13 residues long. The DNA for the CDR3 is TGTGCCAGCAGCTTAGTGGGGGGGGGAGAAGCTTTCTTT. It codes for CASSLVGGGEAFF.

This clonotype was seen ten or more times. The chain joins TRBV6-4 to TRBJ2-3; D may correspond to TRBD1 or TRBD2 (6 bases each). V lost 3 bases and J 2 bases, leaving 9 bases between the germline ends. Germline V gives CDR1 MRHNA, CDR2 SNTAGT. The CDR3 is 14 residues long. CDR3 nucleotides: TGTGCCAGCAGTGAAACGGGGGCCACAGATACGCAGTATTTT. The encoded protein is CASSETGATDTQYF.

This clonotype was seen a handful of times. The chain is built from TRBV7-2 and TRBJ2-7, with 7 nucleotides matching TRBD1. This CDR3 region has 13 residues. Germline loops: CDR1 SGHTA, CDR2 FQGNSA. V shed 8 bases, J shed 1 base, and the junction held 5 bases outside the gene matches. This CDR3 is CASLRDSSYEQYF. CDR3 sequence (DNA): TGTGCCAGCCTCCGGGACAGTTCCTACGAGCAGTACTTC. Full variable domain (outside the CDR3, taken from reference TRBV7-2 and TRBJ2-7): GAGVSQSPSNKVTEKGKDVELRCDPISGHTALYWYRQSLGQGLEFLIYFQGNSAPDKSGLPSDRFSAERTGGSVSTLTIQRTQQEDSAVYLCASLRDSSYEQYFGPGTRLTVT.

Written as DNA, the CDR3 is TGTGCCAGCAGCAGAACGGGGACCTACGAGCAGTACTTC. Its protein product is CASSRTGTYEQYF. V and J are TRBV7-8 and TRBJ2-7; D might be TRBD2 (5 bases). The V and J ends lost 5 bases and 2 bases respectively, with 10 bases between them. There are 13 residues in the CDR3. In germline, CDR1 is SGHVS, CDR2 FQNEAQ.

This clonotype was counted only a few times. The CDR3 loop reads CAAANEGGMANTEAFF. The CDR3 nucleotides are TGTGCCGCCGCAAACGAAGGGGGGATGGCGAACACTGAAGCTTTCTTT. The chain recombines TRBV7-9 with TRBJ1-1; D is perhaps TRBD1 (6 bases). CDR3 size: 16 residues. Germline V gene sequence: CDR1 SEHNR, CDR2 FQNEAQ (reference sequence). V gave up 11 bases and J gave up 1 base, with 23 bases separating them.

V and J are TRBV6-6 and TRBJ1-2; D uncertain. The germline V and J ends were trimmed by 2 bases and 3 bases, with 7 bases remaining between them. Per germline, CDR1 MNHNY and CDR2 SVGAGI (reference sequence). The CDR3 spans 13 residues. The CDR3 sequence: CASSYRWDYGYTF. CDR3 sequence (DNA): TGTGCCAGCAGTTACCGGTGGGACTATGGCTACACCTTC.

V is TRBV5-1 and J is TRBJ2-5; 11 bases line up with TRBD2. This CDR3 has 13 amino acids. The V gene end was trimmed by 6 bases and the J gene end by 9 bases; junction bases not matched to a gene: 7. Germline lookup yields CDR1 SGHRS and CDR2 YFSETQ. The CDR3: CASTIAGGPPQYF. Written as DNA, the CDR3 is TGCGCCAGCACCATAGCGGGGGGGCCTCCCCAGTACTTC.

The genes are TRBV6-5 and TRBJ1-2; D is unresolved. This CDR3 spans 16 amino acids. The V end lost 0 bases, the J end lost 8 bases, and 19 bases lay between the germline ends. From germline, CDR1 is MNHEY and CDR2 SVGAGI. CDR3: CASSYSRAARWAGYTF. The CDR3 region has the DNA TGTGCCAGCAGTTACTCTCGGGCGGCCCGATGGGCGGGCTACACCTTC.